This TCR beta chain was sequenced for a study of blood T cell repertoires in COVID-19. Across the study: COVID-19 samples collected from the United States, Italy and Spain covered acute and convalescent phases. Nucleic acid was either cDNA or gDNA, and it came from T cells, B-cell-depleted T cells, or PBMCs.

CDR1 and CDR2 from the germline V gene are KGHSH and LQKENI. J gave up 4 bases and V 6 bases, and 15 bases lay outside the gene matches. This CDR3 is built from 17 residues. Authors' methods: By means of reference gene primer amplification, nucleated cell counts were estimated. Clones were read by immunoSEQ multiplex PCR, and TCRdb kept only the in-frame ones, dropping some. From that table come the V and J calls and clone size; the DNA was used to work out D and trimming. The table lists just over 50,000 clones, 85% to 90% of them singletons. Sample: peripheral blood. The J gene is TRBJ2-5, the V gene TRBV18; 9 bases align to TRBD1. This receptor was identified in a man aged 70 or older with acute or convalescent COVID-19. CDR3 in amino acids: CASSSRSGTGRGETQYF. For the CDR3, the DNA is TGTGCCAGCTCCTCACGTTCGGGGACAGGGCGAGGAGAGACCCAGTACTTC.